The present T cell receptor beta chain was sequenced within a study of vaccination and CD4 T cells after COVID-19. Whole-study context: Researchers treated control cultures with a CEFX pool, an HIV-1 Nef pool, or no peptide.

The Oncomine TCR Beta short-read assay was applied to DNA of cultured CD4+ T cells. From CD4+ T cells that had been cultured, genomic DNA was extracted. MiXCR was run by TCRdb on the PCR reads, yielding one entry per CDR3 protein. This table has 8,700 or so distinct CDR3 sequences, about 28% appearing once. Treatment here: roughly 10-day PBMC culture with coronavirus spike peptide pools or control peptides (ViraFEST assay). These CD4+ T cells came from an unexposed donor, sampled before the COVID-19 pandemic (2011-2018). Turning to this clonotype: What it recognizes is unknown. The junction does not match germline at one end; this may be a read error.

The CDR3 loop spans 15 amino acids. Germline V CDR1 and CDR2: MNHEY, SMNVEV (reference sequence). The chain is built from TRBV27 and TRBJ1-5, with 8 bases aligning to TRBD1. The sequencing input was CD4+ T cells from blood, cultured in vitro. The clonotype was recovered from a human donor in good health. The CDR3 sequence is CASSPTGVGNQLQHF. In nucleotides, the CDR3 is TGTGCCAGCAGCCCGACAGGGGTTGGCAATCAGCTCCAGCATTTT.